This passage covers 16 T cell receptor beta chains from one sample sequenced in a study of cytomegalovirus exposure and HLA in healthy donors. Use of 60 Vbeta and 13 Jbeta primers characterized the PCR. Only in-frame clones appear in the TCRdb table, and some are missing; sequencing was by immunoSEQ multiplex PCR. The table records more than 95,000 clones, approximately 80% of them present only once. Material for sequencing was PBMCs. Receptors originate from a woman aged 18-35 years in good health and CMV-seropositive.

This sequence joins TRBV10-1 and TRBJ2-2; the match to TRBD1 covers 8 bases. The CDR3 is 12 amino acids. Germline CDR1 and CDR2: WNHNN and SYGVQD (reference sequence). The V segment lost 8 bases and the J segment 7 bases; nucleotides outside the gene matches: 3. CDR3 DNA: TGCGCCAGCGGGACAGGTCTCGGGGAGCTGTTTTTT. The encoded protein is CASGTGLGELFF.

CDR3 region: CASSWSAGEQYF. The CDR3 nucleotides read TGTGCCAGCAGCTGGTCTGCGGGCGAGCAGTACTTC. The chain is built from TRBV5-6 and TRBJ2-7; tentative D call: TRBD2 (5 bases). The V end was cut by 3 bases, the J end by 6 bases, with 10 bases between. CDR1 is SGHDT, CDR2 YYEEEE, per germline. This CDR3 has 12 amino acids. The entire variable domain, with the rest obtained from reference TRBV5-6 and TRBJ2-7, is as follows: DAGVTQSPTHLIKTRGQQVTLRCSPKSGHDTVSWYQQALGQGPQFIFQYYEEEERQRGNFPDRFSGHQFPNYSSELNVNALLLGDSALYLCASSWSAGEQYFGPGTRLTVT.

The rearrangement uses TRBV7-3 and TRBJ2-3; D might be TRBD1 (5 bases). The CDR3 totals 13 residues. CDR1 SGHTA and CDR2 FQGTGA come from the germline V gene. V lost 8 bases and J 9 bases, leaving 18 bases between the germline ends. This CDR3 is CASSSGTAGTQYF. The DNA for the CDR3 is TGTGCCAGCTCCTCCGGCACAGCAGGGACGCAGTATTTT.

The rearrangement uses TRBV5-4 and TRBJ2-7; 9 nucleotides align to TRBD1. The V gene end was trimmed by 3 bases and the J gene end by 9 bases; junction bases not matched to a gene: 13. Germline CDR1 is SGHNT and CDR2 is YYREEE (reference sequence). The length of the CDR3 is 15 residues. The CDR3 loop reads CASSWRDRVNSVQYF. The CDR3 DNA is TGTGCCAGCAGCTGGAGGGACAGGGTGAATTCCGTGCAGTACTTC.

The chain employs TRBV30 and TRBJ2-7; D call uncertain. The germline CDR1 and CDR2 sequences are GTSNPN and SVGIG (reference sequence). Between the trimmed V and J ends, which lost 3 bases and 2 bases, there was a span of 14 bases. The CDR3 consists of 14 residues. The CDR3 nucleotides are TGTGCCTGGAGAGTCCCGGGTGAAGCCTACGAGCAGTACTTC. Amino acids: CAWRVPGEAYEQYF.

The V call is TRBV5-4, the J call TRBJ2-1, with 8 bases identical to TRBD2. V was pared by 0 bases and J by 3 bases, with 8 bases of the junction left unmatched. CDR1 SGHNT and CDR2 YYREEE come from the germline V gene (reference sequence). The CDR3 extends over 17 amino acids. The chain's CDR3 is CASSLEMGGRLYNEQFF. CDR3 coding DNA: TGTGCCAGCAGCTTGGAAATGGGCGGGAGGCTCTACAATGAGCAGTTCTTC.

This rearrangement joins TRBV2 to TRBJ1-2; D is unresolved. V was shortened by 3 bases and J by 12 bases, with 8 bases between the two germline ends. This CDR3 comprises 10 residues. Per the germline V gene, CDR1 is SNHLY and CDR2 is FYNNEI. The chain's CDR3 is CASSEIWHTF. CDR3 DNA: TGTGCCAGCAGTGAGATTTGGCACACCTTC.

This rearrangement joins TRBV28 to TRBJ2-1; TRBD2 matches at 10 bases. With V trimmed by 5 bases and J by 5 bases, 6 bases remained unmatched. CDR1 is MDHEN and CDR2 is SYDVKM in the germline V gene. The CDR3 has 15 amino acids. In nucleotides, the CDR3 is TGTGCCAGCAGTCAACTAGCGGGGTTAAACAATGAGCAGTTCTTC. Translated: CASSQLAGLNNEQFF.

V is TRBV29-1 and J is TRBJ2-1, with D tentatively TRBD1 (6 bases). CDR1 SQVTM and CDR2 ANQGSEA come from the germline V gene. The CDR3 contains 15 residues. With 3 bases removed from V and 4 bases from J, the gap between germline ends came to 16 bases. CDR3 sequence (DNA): TGCAGCGTTGAGGGTCGGGACAAATTTTACAATGAGCAGTTCTTC. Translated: CSVEGRDKFYNEQFF.

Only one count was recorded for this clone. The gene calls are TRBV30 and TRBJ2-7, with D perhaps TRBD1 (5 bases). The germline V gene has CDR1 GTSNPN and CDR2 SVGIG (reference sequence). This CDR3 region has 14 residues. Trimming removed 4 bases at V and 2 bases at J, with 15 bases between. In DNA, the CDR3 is TGTGCCTGGATTAGCCGTGACAGACCCTACGAGCAGTACTTC. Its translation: CAWISRDRPYEQYF.

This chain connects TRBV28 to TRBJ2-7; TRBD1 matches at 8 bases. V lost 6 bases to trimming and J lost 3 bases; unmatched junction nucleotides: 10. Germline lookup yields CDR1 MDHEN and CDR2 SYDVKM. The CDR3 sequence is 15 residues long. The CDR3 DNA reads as TGTGCCAGCAGACCTACCCCGGGACAGGACTACGAGCAGTACTTC. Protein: CASRPTPGQDYEQYF.

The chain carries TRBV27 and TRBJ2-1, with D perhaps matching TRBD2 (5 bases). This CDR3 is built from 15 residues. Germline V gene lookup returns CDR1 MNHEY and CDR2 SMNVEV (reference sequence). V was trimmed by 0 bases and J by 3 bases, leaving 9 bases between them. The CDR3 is CASSLSSSSYNEQFF. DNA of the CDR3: TGTGCCAGCAGTTTATCGTCTAGCAGCTACAATGAGCAGTTCTTC.

CDR3 nucleotide sequence: TGTGCCAGCAGTTTGTCGGCGGGAACGGCGATAGGCTACACCTTC. Residues: CASSLSAGTAIGYTF. This chain joins TRBV28 and TRBJ1-2, with D hard to call. The germline V gene has CDR1 MDHEN and CDR2 SYDVKM. V was pared by 3 bases and J by 8 bases, with 19 bases between. This CDR3 spans 15 amino acids.

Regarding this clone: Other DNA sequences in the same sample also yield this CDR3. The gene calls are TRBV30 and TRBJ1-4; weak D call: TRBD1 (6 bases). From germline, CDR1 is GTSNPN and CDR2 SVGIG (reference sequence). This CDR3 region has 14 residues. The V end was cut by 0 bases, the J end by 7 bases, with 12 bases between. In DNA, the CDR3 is TGTGCCTGGAGTGTTGGGGGGGCTGGTGAAAAACTGTTTTTT. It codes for CAWSVGGAGEKLFF.

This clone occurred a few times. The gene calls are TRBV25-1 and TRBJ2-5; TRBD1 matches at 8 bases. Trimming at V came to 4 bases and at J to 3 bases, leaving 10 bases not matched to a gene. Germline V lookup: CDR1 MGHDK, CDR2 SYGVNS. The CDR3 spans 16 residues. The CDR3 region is CASSGTPGQGEETQYF. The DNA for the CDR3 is TGTGCCAGCAGTGGCACCCCAGGACAGGGTGAAGAGACCCAGTACTTC.

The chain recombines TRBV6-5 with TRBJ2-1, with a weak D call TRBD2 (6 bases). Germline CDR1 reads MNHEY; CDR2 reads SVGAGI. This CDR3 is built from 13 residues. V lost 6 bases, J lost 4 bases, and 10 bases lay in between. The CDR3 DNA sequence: TGTGCCAGCAGGCAGGCGGGATACAATGAGCAGTTCTTC. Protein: CASRQAGYNEQFF.